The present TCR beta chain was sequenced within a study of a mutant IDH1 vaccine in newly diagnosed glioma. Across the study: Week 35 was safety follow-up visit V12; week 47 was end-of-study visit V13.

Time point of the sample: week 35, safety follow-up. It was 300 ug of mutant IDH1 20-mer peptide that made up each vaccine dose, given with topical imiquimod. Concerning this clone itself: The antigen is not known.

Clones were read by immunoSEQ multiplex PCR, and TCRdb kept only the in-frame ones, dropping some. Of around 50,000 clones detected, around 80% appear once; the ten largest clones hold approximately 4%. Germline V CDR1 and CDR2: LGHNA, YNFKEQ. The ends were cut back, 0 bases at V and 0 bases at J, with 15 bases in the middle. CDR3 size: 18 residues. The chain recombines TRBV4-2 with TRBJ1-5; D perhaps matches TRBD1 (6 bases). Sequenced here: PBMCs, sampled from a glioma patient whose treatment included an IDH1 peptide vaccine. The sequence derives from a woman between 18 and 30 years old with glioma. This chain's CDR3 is CASSQEGQGQNSNQPQHF. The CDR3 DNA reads TGTGCCAGCAGCCAAGAAGGTCAAGGACAGAATAGCAATCAGCCCCAGCATTTT.